Described below is a single T cell receptor beta chain sequence and its context. As yet, its antigen is unknown. Incorporated into the TCR beta cDNA libraries were unique molecular identifiers, which served to reduce PCR and sequencing biases. TCRdb fed the PCR reads into MiXCR, producing one record per CDR3 protein. This sample has 820,000 or so distinct CDR3 sequences, with 53% found just once. This specimen belongs to a study of post-analysis software for immune sequencing data. The overall study: Patients had relapsing-remitting, secondary progressive or progressive-relapsing multiple sclerosis; some lacked subtype. Regarding the study as a whole: The F measure placed samples prepared in the same batch into strongly shared clusters. When compared against controls, multiple sclerosis patients showed significantly lower normalized Chao1 diversity.

The TCR sequence derives from a girl aged 10 to 17 with multiple sclerosis. Sequencing was performed on blood.

The CDR3 DNA reads as TGCAGCGTAGGCAGAGAAGCTTTCTTT. Amino acid sequence: CSVGREAFF. V is TRBV29-1 and J is TRBJ1-1, with D unclear. The CDR3 has 9 amino acids. Trimming took 6 bases from V and 8 from J, leaving 7 bases between them. Per the germline V gene, CDR1 is SQVTM and CDR2 is ANQGSEA.